These 7 T cell receptor beta chains were all obtained from the same sample, sequenced in a study of OX40 agonist ivuxolimab in advanced cancers. The assay was immunoSEQ multiplex PCR, and TCRdb's table has in-frame clones only and misses some. The sample lists about 64,000 clones, under 95% occurring once. The sample in question was CD4+ or CD8+ T cells sorted from blood, obtained in a trial of the OX40 agonist ivuxolimab. The receptors stem from an adult with an advanced solid tumor such as melanoma, head and neck, liver or kidney cancer.

The V and J genes are TRBV10-3 and TRBJ2-3, with TRBD2 matching 7 bases. The trim removed 2 bases at V and 0 bases at J, leaving 5 bases unmatched. The CDR3 extends over 16 amino acids. Germline V gene sequence: CDR1 ENHRY, CDR2 SYGVKD. The CDR3 nucleotides read TGTGCCATCAGTGAGGTAGCTAGCGGTAGCACAGATACGCAGTATTTT. Translating gives CAISEVASGSTDTQYF.

V and J are TRBV7-2 and TRBJ1-1; TRBD1 matches 7 bases. In germline, CDR1 is SGHTA, CDR2 FQGNSA. V lost 10 bases to trimming and J lost 11 bases; unmatched junction nucleotides: 16. This CDR3 is built from 13 residues. CDR3 nucleotide sequence: TGTGCCACCCAGGGGGGCGAACAACGCCTTGCTTTCTTT. This gives the protein CATQGGEQRLAFF. Full variable domain (remainder filled in from reference TRBV7-2 and TRBJ1-1): GAGVSQSPSNKVTEKGKDVELRCDPISGHTALYWYRQSLGQGLEFLIYFQGNSAPDKSGLPSDRFSAERTGGSVSTLTIQRTQQEDSAVYLCATQGGEQRLAFFGQGTRLTVV.

This rearrangement joins TRBV19 to TRBJ2-7, with D possibly matching TRBD1 (6 bases). The CDR3 is made up of 14 amino acids. The V end was cut by 7 bases, the J end by 4 bases, with 17 bases between. Germline CDR1 reads LNHDA; CDR2 reads SQIVND (reference sequence). CDR3 sequence (DNA): TGTGCCAGTACAGGGGCGGATTTTATGTACGAGCAGTACTTC. Residues: CASTGADFMYEQYF.

This rearrangement joins TRBV7-9 to TRBJ2-5; D is unresolved. Trimming pared 5 bases from V and 1 base from J, leaving 11 bases between. The germline gives CDR1 SEHNR, CDR2 FQNEAQ (reference sequence). CDR3 length equals 14 residues. CDR3 nucleotides: TGTGCCAGCAGCCAAGCTGGGGTCCAAGAGACCCAGTACTTC. It encodes CASSQAGVQETQYF.

The genes are TRBV4-3 and TRBJ1-5; no definite D call. Germline V gene lookup returns CDR1 LGHNA and CDR2 YSLEER. This CDR3 is built from 16 residues. V was pared by 0 bases and J by 0 bases, with 9 bases between. CDR3 coding DNA: TGCGCCAGCAGCCAAGATTTTGAGGATAGCAATCAGCCCCAGCATTTT. Translation: CASSQDFEDSNQPQHF.

This rearrangement joins TRBV7-2 to TRBJ2-7, with TRBD1 matching over 10 bases. The CDR3 has 16 residues. Germline assignment: CDR1 SGHTA and CDR2 FQGNSA. V dropped 5 bases and J dropped 4; count of bases not matched to a gene: 11. DNA of the CDR3: TGTGCCAGCAGCCCGAGGGGGGGACAGGGGATTTACGAGCAGTACTTC. Protein product: CASSPRGGQGIYEQYF. Together with reference TRBV7-2 and TRBJ2-7, the CDR3 gives the full variable domain: GAGVSQSPSNKVTEKGKDVELRCDPISGHTALYWYRQSLGQGLEFLIYFQGNSAPDKSGLPSDRFSAERTGGSVSTLTIQRTQQEDSAVYLCASSPRGGQGIYEQYFGPGTRLTVT.

The chain has TRBV19 and TRBJ2-2; D call uncertain. Germline CDR1 is LNHDA and CDR2 is SQIVND (reference sequence). The CDR3 spans 14 residues. Trimming took 10 bases from V and 5 from J, leaving 17 bases between them. The CDR3 reads CATDDEAATGELFF. The CDR3 DNA reads TGTGCCACCGACGACGAGGCGGCTACCGGGGAGCTGTTTTTT.